This T cell receptor beta chain was recovered during a study of control samples from healthy donors and cancer patients. Germline trimming cut 2 bases from V and 6 bases from J; bases unmatched to any gene: 12. CDR3 length equals 16 residues. From germline, CDR1 is SGHTS and CDR2 YDEGEE. The table came from immunoSEQ multiplex PCR; TCRdb's copy has only in-frame clones and leaves some out. This sample yields under 110,000 clones, of which 75% to 90% are seen a single time; approximately 8.3% belongs to the top ten. This clonotype originated in a man under 40 in good health. The specimen sequenced was blood. The chain recombines TRBV5-8 with TRBJ1-1; 8 bases map to TRBD1. The CDR3 DNA follows: TGTGCCAGCAGCTTCGAATGGACAGGGCGCCCCTCTGAAGCTTTCTTT. Its translation: CASSFEWTGRPSEAFF. Based on the CDR3 plus reference TRBV5-8 and TRBJ1-1, the full variable domain is EAGVTQSPTHLIKTRGQQATLRCSPISGHTSVYWYQQALGLGLQFLLWYDEGEERNRGNFPPRFSGRQFPNYSSELNVNALELEDSALYLCASSFEWTGRPSEAFFGQGTRLTVV.